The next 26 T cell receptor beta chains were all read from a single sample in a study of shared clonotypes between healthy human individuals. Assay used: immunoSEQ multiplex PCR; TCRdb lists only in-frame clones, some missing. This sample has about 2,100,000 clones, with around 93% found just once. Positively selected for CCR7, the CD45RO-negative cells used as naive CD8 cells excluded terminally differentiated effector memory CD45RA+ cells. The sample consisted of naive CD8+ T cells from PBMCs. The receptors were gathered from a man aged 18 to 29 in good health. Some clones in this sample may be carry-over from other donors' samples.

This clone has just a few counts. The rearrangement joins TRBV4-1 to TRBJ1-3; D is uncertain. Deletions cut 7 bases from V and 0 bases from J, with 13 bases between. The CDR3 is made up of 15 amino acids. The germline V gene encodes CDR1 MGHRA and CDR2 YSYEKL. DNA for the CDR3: TGCGCCAGCAATCACGGATTTCCCTCTGGAAACACCATATATTTT. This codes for CASNHGFPSGNTIYF.

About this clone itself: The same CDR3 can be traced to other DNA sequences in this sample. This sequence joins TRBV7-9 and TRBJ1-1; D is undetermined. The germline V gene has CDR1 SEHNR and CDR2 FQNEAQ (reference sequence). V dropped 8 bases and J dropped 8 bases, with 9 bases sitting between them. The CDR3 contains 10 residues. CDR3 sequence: CASGGGEAFF. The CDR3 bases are TGTGCCAGCGGCGGAGGAGAAGCTTTCTTT.

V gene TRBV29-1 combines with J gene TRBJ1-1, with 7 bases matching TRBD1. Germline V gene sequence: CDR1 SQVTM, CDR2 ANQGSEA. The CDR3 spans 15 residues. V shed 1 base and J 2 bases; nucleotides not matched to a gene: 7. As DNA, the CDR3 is TGCAGCGTTGAAGTAGCACAGGGGTTTAACACTGAAGCTTTCTTT. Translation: CSVEVAQGFNTEAFF.

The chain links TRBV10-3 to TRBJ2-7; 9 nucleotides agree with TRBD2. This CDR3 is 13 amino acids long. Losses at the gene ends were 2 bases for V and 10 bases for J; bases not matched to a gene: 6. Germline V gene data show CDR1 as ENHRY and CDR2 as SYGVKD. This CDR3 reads CAISEGYSGSQYF. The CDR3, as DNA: TGTGCCATCAGTGAGGGCTATAGCGGGAGCCAGTACTTC.

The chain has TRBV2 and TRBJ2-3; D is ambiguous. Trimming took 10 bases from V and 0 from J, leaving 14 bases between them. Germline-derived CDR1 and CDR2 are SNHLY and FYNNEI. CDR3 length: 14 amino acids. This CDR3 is CATLRPQSTDTQYF. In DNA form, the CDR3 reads TGTGCCACCCTTAGGCCCCAAAGCACAGATACGCAGTATTTT.

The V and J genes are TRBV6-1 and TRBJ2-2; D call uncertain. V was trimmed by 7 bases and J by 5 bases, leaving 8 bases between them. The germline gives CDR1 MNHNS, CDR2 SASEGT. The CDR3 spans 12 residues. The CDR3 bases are TGTGCCAGCACGTATTCAACCGGGGAGCTGTTTTTT. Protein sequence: CASTYSTGELFF.

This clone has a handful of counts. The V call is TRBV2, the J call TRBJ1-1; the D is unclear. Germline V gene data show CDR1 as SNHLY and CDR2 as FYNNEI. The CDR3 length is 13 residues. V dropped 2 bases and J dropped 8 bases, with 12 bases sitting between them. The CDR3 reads CASSELGNLEAFF. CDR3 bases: TGTGCCAGCAGTGAACTGGGTAACCTAGAAGCTTTCTTT.

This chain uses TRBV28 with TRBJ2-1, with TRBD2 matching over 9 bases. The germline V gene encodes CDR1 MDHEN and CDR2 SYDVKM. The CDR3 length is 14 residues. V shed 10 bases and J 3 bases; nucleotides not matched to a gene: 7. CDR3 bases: TGTGCCACCAATAGCGGGAGTCTCTACAATGAGCAGTTCTTC. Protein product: CATNSGSLYNEQFF.

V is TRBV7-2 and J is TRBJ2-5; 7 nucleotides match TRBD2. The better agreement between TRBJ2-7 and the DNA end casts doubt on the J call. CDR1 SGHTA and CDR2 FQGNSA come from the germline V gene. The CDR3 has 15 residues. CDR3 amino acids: CASSLGGGSWYEQYF. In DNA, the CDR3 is TGTGCCAGCAGCTTAGGGGGCGGGAGTTGGTACGAGCAGTACTTC.

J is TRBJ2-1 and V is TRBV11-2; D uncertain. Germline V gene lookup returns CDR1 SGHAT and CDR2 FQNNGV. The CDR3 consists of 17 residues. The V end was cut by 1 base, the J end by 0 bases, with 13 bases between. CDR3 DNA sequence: TGTGCCAGCAGCTTAGTATTTGGGCTGAGCTCCTACAATGAGCAGTTCTTC. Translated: CASSLVFGLSSYNEQFF.

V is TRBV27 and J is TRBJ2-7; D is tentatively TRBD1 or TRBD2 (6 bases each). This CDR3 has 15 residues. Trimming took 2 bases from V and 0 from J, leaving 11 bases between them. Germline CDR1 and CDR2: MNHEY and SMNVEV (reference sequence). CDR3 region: CASSLIGGSSYEQYF. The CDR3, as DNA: TGTGCCAGCAGTTTAATAGGGGGGAGCTCCTACGAGCAGTACTTC.

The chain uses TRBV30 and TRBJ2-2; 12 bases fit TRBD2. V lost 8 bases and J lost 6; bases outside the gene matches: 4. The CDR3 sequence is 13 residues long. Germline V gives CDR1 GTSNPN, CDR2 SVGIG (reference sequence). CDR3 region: CANGLAGPGELFF. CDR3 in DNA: TGTGCCAACGGACTAGCGGGACCCGGGGAGCTGTTTTTT.

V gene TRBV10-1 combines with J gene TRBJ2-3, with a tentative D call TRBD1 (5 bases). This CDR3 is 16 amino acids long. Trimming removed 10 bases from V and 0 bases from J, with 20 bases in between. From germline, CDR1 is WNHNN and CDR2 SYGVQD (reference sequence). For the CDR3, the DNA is TGCGCCATTTCGACAGAGCATTACTTTAGCACAGATACGCAGTATTTT. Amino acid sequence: CAISTEHYFSTDTQYF.

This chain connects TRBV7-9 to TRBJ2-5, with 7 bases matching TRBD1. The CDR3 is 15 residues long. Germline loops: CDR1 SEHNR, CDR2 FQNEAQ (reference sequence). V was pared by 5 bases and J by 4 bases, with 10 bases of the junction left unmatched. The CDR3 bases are TGTGCCAGCAGCCCTCAATTAACAGGGGTAGAGACCCAGTACTTC. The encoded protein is CASSPQLTGVETQYF.

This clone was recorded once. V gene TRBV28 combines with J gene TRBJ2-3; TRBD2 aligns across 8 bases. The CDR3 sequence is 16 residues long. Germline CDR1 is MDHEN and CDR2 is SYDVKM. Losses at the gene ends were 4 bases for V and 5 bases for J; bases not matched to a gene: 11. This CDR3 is CASSYTAGTRLDTQYF. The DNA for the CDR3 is TGTGCCAGCAGTTATACGGCAGGGACTAGGTTAGATACGCAGTATTTT.

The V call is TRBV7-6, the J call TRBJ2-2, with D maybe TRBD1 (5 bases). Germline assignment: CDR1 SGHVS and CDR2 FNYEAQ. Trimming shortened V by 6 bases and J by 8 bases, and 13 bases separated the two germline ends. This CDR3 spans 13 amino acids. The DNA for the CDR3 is TGTGCCAGCAGGTCAGGGCTGACTGGGGAGCTGTTTTTT. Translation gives CASRSGLTGELFF. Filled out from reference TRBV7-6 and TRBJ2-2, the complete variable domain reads GAGVSQSPRYKVTKRGQDVALRCDPISGHVSLYWYRQALGQGPEFLTYFNYEAQQDKSGLPNDRFSAERPEGSISTLTIQRTEQRDSAMYRCASRSGLTGELFFGEGSRLTVL.

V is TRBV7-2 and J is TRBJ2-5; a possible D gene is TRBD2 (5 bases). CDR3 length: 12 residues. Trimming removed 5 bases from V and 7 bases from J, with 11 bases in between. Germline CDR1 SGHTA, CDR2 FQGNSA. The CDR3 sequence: CASSPRVGTQYF. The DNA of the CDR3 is TGTGCCAGCAGCCCGAGGGTGGGGACCCAGTACTTC. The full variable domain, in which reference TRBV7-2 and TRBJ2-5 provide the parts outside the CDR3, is GAGVSQSPSNKVTEKGKDVELRCDPISGHTALYWYRQSLGQGLEFLIYFQGNSAPDKSGLPSDRFSAERTGGSVSTLTIQRTQQEDSAVYLCASSPRVGTQYFGPGTRLLVL.

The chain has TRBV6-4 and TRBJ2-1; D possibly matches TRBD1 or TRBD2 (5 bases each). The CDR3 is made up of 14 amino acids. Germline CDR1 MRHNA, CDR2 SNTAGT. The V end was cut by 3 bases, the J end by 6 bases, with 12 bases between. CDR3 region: CASSELRGFNEQFF. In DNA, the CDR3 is TGTGCCAGCAGTGAACTCCGGGGCTTCAATGAGCAGTTCTTC.

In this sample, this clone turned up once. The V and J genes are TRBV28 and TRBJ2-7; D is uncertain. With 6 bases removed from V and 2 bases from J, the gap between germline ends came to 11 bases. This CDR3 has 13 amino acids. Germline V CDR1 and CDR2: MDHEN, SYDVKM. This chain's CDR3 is CASSEIKAYEQYF. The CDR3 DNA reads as TGTGCCAGCAGCGAGATAAAGGCCTACGAGCAGTACTTC. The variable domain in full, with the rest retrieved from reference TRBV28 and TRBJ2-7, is DVKVTQSSRYLVKRTGEKVFLECVQDMDHENMFWYRQDPGLGLRLIYFSYDVKMKEKGDIPEGYSVSREKKERFSLILESASTNQTSMYLCASSEIKAYEQYFGPGTRLTVT.

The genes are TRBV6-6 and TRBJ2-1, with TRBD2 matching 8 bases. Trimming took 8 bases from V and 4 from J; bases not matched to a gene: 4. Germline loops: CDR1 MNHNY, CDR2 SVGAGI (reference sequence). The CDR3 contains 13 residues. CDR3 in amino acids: CASGRGEYNEQFF. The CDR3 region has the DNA TGTGCCAGCGGGCGGGGGGAATACAATGAGCAGTTCTTC.

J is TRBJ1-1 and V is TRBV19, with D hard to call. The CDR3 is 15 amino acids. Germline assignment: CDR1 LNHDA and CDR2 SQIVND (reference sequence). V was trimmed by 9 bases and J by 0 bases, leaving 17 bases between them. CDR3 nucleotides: TGTGCCAGCTACGACTCTCGGGGATTGAACACTGAAGCTTTCTTT. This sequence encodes CASYDSRGLNTEAFF.

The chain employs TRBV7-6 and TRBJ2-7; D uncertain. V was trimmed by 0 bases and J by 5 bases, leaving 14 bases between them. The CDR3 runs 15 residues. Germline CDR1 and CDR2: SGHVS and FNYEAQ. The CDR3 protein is CASSLATHSINEQYF. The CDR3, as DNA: TGTGCCAGCAGCTTAGCAACCCATAGTATCAACGAGCAGTACTTC.

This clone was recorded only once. The CDR3 region has the DNA TGTGCCAGTAGTATAGATCGCGGTGGCTACACCTTC. Protein sequence: CASSIDRGGYTF. This rearrangement joins TRBV19 to TRBJ1-2; unclear D gene. The CDR3 sequence is 12 residues long. From germline, CDR1 is LNHDA and CDR2 SQIVND (reference sequence). V was trimmed by 0 bases and J by 7 bases, leaving 6 bases between them.

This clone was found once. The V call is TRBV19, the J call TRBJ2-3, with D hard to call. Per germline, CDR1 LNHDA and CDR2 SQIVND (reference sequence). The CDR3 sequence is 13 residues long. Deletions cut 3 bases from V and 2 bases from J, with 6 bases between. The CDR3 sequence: CASSMGTTDTQYF. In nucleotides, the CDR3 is TGTGCCAGTAGTATGGGTACCACAGATACGCAGTATTTT.

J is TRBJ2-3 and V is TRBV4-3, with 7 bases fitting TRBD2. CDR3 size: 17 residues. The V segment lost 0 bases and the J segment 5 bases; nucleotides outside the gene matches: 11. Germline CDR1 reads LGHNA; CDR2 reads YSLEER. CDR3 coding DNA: TGCGCCAGCAGCCAAGATCCCTGGCGGGAGCTGGGAGATACGCAGTATTTT. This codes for CASSQDPWRELGDTQYF.

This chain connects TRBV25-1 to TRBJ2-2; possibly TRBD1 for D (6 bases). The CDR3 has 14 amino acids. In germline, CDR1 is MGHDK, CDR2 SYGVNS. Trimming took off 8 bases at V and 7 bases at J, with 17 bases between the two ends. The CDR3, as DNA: TGTGCCAGCCACATAGGGGGAGCGGACGGGGAGCTGTTTTTT. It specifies CASHIGGADGELFF. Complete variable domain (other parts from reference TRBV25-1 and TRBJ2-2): EADIYQTPRYLVIGTGKKITLECSQTMGHDKMYWYQQDPGMELHLIHYSYGVNSTEKGDLSSESTVSRIRTEHFPLTLESARPSHTSQYLCASHIGGADGELFFGEGSRLTVL.